The 29 T cell receptor beta chains below were found in one sample sequenced in a study of T-cell reconstitution after alpha-beta-depleted transplantation in children. The TCRbeta library incorporated unique molecular identifiers. MiXCR was run by TCRdb on the PCR reads, yielding one entry per CDR3 protein. The sample gives around 420,000 distinct CDR3 sequences, about 16% of which show up once; around 30% is in the top ten. This sample comprised PBMCs, mostly from graft donor cells, obtained 360 days after TCRalphabeta/CD19-depleted stem cell transplant. The source is a boy in the first two years of life who had a stem cell transplant for Wiskott-Aldrich syndrome, so the T cells may come from the graft donor.

This clonotype is classed as medium-sized. This sequence joins TRBV6-2 or TRBV6-3 and TRBJ2-1, with TRBD1 matching 8 bases. The ends lost 4 bases at V and 8 bases at J; junction bases unmatched: 7. The CDR3 has 14 residues. Germline-derived CDR1 and CDR2 are MNHEY and SVGEGT. The CDR3 is CASSWTGIMDEQFF. The CDR3 DNA reads TGTGCCAGCAGTTGGACAGGGATAATGGATGAGCAGTTCTTC.

This clonotype was counted only a few times. The V call is TRBV6-5, the J call TRBJ2-3; 13 nucleotides agree with TRBD2. The CDR3 contains 17 residues. V trimming: 0 bases; J trimming: 6 bases; junction bases outside the gene matches: 6. CDR1 is MNHEY, CDR2 SVGAGI, per germline. CDR3 protein: CASSYSGTSGVRDTQYF. Here the CDR3 DNA reads TGTGCCAGCAGTTACTCAGGGACTAGCGGGGTCAGGGATACGCAGTATTTT.

This clonotype was picked up many times. V usage is TRBV12-3 or TRBV12-4 and J usage is TRBJ2-7, with TRBD1 as a possible D gene (5 bases). Trimming pared 2 bases from V and 5 bases from J, leaving 13 bases between. This CDR3 has 14 residues. CDR3 sequence reads: CASSLRQGKDEQYF. CDR3 sequence (DNA): TGTGCCAGCAGTTTACGGCAGGGCAAAGACGAGCAGTACTTC.

This rearrangement joins TRBV4-3 to TRBJ2-3; 8 bases fit TRBD1. Germline lookup yields CDR1 LGHNA and CDR2 YSLEER. The CDR3 is 18 amino acids. V lost 3 bases, J lost 0 bases, and 11 bases stayed unmatched. The CDR3 nucleotides read TGCGCCAGCAGCCACGCGATCTGGACAGGGCCTAGCACAGATACGCAGTATTTT. As protein: CASSHAIWTGPSTDTQYF.

This clonotype was detected a few times. The chain couples TRBV5-1 to TRBJ2-3; 10 positions match TRBD2. The ends lost 1 base at V and 4 bases at J; junction bases unmatched: 6. Germline values: CDR1 SGHRS, CDR2 YFSETQ. The CDR3 consists of 16 residues. For the CDR3, the DNA is TGCGCCAGCAGCTTGTCGAGACTAGCGGGCTCAGATACGCAGTATTTT. As protein: CASSLSRLAGSDTQYF.

The chain has TRBV7-2 and TRBJ2-1; the D is unclear. Germline V gene sequence: CDR1 SGHTA, CDR2 FQGNSA. The CDR3 runs 14 residues. Trimming took 6 bases from V and 0 from J, leaving 9 bases between them. DNA of the CDR3: TGTGCCAGCAGAGATTTCTCCTCCTACAATGAGCAGTTCTTC. It encodes CASRDFSSYNEQFF.

V and J are TRBV7-2 and TRBJ2-6; D remains unclear. CDR1 and CDR2 (germline): SGHTA, FQGNSA. The CDR3 length is 16 residues. The germline V and J ends were trimmed by 5 bases and 2 bases, with 13 bases remaining between them. Here the CDR3 reads CASSPRSRTGANVLTF. The CDR3 DNA follows: TGTGCCAGCAGCCCCCGATCTCGAACTGGGGCCAACGTCCTGACTTTC.

This clonotype occurred a few times. The V and J genes are TRBV4-1 and TRBJ2-3; D is uncertain. The CDR3 loop spans 15 amino acids. The V gene's germline CDR1 is MGHRA and CDR2 YSYEKL. V gave up 1 base and J gave up 0 bases, with 8 bases separating them. The CDR3 protein is CASSQGPLSTDTQYF. CDR3 sequence (DNA): TGCGCCAGCAGCCAAGGACCCCTTAGCACAGATACGCAGTATTTT.

This clonotype was seen more than once but under ten times. This chain links TRBV5-1 with TRBJ2-2; no definite D call. CDR1 SGHRS and CDR2 YFSETQ come from the germline V gene. This CDR3 is 13 amino acids long. Trimming left V 3 bases short and J 2 bases short, with 5 bases between. The CDR3 sequence: CASSSQNTGELFF. The CDR3, as DNA: TGCGCCAGCAGCTCCCAAAACACCGGGGAGCTGTTTTTT.

The chain uses TRBV7-9 and TRBJ2-7; 13 nucleotides match TRBD2. V lost 4 bases and J lost 2; bases outside the gene matches: 5. CDR3 length: 16 residues. Germline V gives CDR1 SEHNR, CDR2 FQNEAQ (reference sequence). CDR3 bases: TGTGCCAGCAGCTCGGGACTAGCGGGAATTACCTACGAGCAGTACTTC. It translates to CASSSGLAGITYEQYF.

This clonotype came up many times. The rearrangement uses TRBV12-3 or TRBV12-4 and TRBJ2-5; TRBD2 matches at 15 bases. Losses at the gene ends were 5 bases for V and 6 bases for J; bases not matched to a gene: 4. The CDR3 spans 15 residues. CDR3: CASSRGLAGGKTQYF. CDR3 coding DNA: TGTGCCAGCAGTCGCGGACTAGCGGGGGGGAAGACCCAGTACTTC.

This clonotype was found a few times. The chain employs TRBV7-9 and TRBJ2-1; D possibly corresponds to TRBD1 (6 bases). The germline V gene has CDR1 SEHNR and CDR2 FQNEAQ (reference sequence). This CDR3 contains 17 residues. The V gene lost 2 bases and the J gene lost 7 bases, with 21 bases spanning the gap. This CDR3 is CASSLSRNRVTGNEQFF. The CDR3 DNA follows: TGTGCCAGCAGCTTAAGCCGGAACAGGGTAACGGGTAATGAGCAGTTCTTC.

The chain joins TRBV9 to TRBJ2-5; D perhaps matches TRBD2 (5 bases). Germline V gene sequence: CDR1 SGDLS, CDR2 YYNGEE. V was clipped by 0 bases and J by 0 bases, with 12 bases between them. CDR3 length: 16 residues. CDR3 nucleotides: TGTGCCAGCAGCGTAGACAGCGGTCATAACCAAGAGACCCAGTACTTC. Protein sequence: CASSVDSGHNQETQYF.

The sample holds a few counts of this clonotype. The rearrangement uses TRBV7-2 and TRBJ1-6; weak D call: TRBD1 (5 bases). CDR1 SGHTA and CDR2 FQGNSA come from the germline V gene. Trimming took off 1 base at V and 8 bases at J, with 15 bases between the two ends. CDR3 length: 16 residues. The CDR3 is CASSLVGGGSDSPLHF. DNA of the CDR3: TGTGCCAGCAGCTTAGTGGGGGGAGGATCGGATTCACCCCTCCACTTT.

This clonotype was observed a few times. V and J are TRBV12-3 or TRBV12-4 and TRBJ2-5; 8 positions match TRBD2. The CDR3 has 15 amino acids. V shed 3 bases and J 9 bases; nucleotides not matched to a gene: 12. The CDR3 loop reads CASSFKAGDRWSQYF. CDR3 sequence (DNA): TGTGCCAGCAGTTTTAAAGCGGGGGACCGGTGGTCCCAGTACTTC.

The chain uses TRBV30 and TRBJ1-5; D perhaps matches TRBD1 (5 bases). The germline V gene has CDR1 GTSNPN and CDR2 SVGIG (reference sequence). The CDR3 consists of 13 residues. Trimming took off 0 bases at V and 4 bases at J, with 7 bases between the two ends. The CDR3 here is CAWSVEGNQPQHF. DNA of the CDR3: TGTGCCTGGAGTGTTGAGGGGAATCAGCCCCAGCATTTT. Full variable domain (remainder filled in from reference TRBV30 and TRBJ1-5): SQTIHQWPATLVQPVGSPLSLECTVEGTSNPNLYWYRQAAGRGLQLLFYSVGIGQISSEVPQNLSASRPQDRQFILSSKKLLLSDSGFYLCAWSVEGNQPQHFGDGTRLSIL.

This clonotype showed up just a few times. The J gene is TRBJ2-1, the V gene TRBV6-1; perhaps TRBD2 as D (5 bases). V shed 7 bases and J shed 5 bases, with 9 bases lying between them. Germline CDR1 reads MNHNS; CDR2 reads SASEGT. CDR3 length equals 12 residues. CDR3 sequence reads: CASTRGHNEQFF. CDR3 nucleotides: TGTGCCAGCACTCGGGGTCACAATGAGCAGTTCTTC.

The chain links TRBV29-1 to TRBJ2-1; 8 bases agree with TRBD1. Germline CDR1 SQVTM, CDR2 ANQGSEA. The CDR3 has 14 residues. Trimming cost V 4 bases and J 6 bases; bases outside gene matches: 8. CDR3 protein: CSVGVRQGANEQFF. CDR3 bases: TGCAGCGTTGGGGTCAGGCAGGGGGCCAATGAGCAGTTCTTC.

This clonotype has just a few counts. The chain couples TRBV10-3 to TRBJ2-2, with TRBD2 identical over 7 bases. The CDR3 covers 14 residues. Germline CDR1 ENHRY, CDR2 SYGVKD. J lost 0 bases, V lost 8 bases, and 3 bases had no gene match. CDR3 in amino acids: CAIAGTTNTGELFF. DNA of the CDR3: TGTGCCATCGCCGGGACTACGAACACCGGGGAGCTGTTTTTT.

CDR3 region: CAISVGRGGTDTQYF. The CDR3 DNA sequence: TGTGCCATCAGTGTTGGGCGGGGGGGCACAGATACGCAGTATTTT. The chain links TRBV10-3 to TRBJ2-3; 8 nucleotides agree with TRBD2. Per germline, CDR1 ENHRY and CDR2 SYGVKD. With V trimmed by 4 bases and J by 1 base, 4 bases remained unmatched. CDR3 length: 15 residues.

There are a few counts of this clonotype. The rearrangement joins TRBV9 to TRBJ2-3; D call uncertain. The CDR3 length is 16 residues. Germline CDR1 reads SGDLS; CDR2 reads YYNGEE. V gave up 1 base and J gave up 3 bases, with 15 bases separating them. The CDR3 nucleotides are TGTGCCAGCAGCGTAAGCTCCCGCGGCCCTACAGATACGCAGTATTTT. Its translation: CASSVSSRGPTDTQYF.

About this clonotype: A single base separates this from a much larger clone, so it may be a read error. The chain is built from TRBV7-9 and TRBJ2-5, with 8 nucleotides matching TRBD2. The V segment lost 5 bases and the J segment 3 bases; nucleotides outside the gene matches: 5. There are 14 residues in the CDR3. The V gene's germline CDR1 is SEHNR and CDR2 FQNEAQ (reference sequence). CDR3 sequence reads: CASSRPAGEETQYF. The DNA of the CDR3 is TGTGCCAGCAGCAGACCAGCGGGGGAAGAGACCCAGTACTTC.

In its sample, this clonotype was seen a few times. This rearrangement joins TRBV6-5 to TRBJ2-1; D is perhaps TRBD2 (5 bases). The V gene's germline CDR1 is MNHEY and CDR2 SVGAGI. The CDR3 runs to 15 residues. Trimming left V 6 bases short and J 1 base short, with 13 bases between. DNA of the CDR3: TGTGCCAGCAGCCCCCGGAGACTATCCTACAATGAGCAGTTCTTC. Its protein product is CASSPRRLSYNEQFF.

In its sample, this clonotype was seen a few times. The chain employs TRBV7-2 and TRBJ2-3; 9 bases agree with TRBD2. The CDR3 totals 16 residues. Trimming at V came to 3 bases and at J to 0 bases, leaving 4 bases not matched to a gene. Germline V gene sequence: CDR1 SGHTA, CDR2 FQGNSA. In DNA form, the CDR3 reads TGTGCCAGCAGCTTGAGACTAGCGGCTAGCACAGATACGCAGTATTTT. Its translation: CASSLRLAASTDTQYF.

The chain combines TRBV12-3 or TRBV12-4 with TRBJ2-1, with 9 bases fitting TRBD1. The CDR3 contains 16 residues. The J segment lost 3 bases and the V segment lost 3 bases, leaving 6 bases of the junction unmatched. Written as DNA, the CDR3 is TGTGCCAGCAGTTTGGGACAGGGAGGCGTCTACAATGAGCAGTTCTTC. This gives the protein CASSLGQGGVYNEQFF.

This clonotype was counted only a few times. The V call is TRBV10-3, the J call TRBJ2-2; D unresolved. The CDR3 contains 14 residues. The ends were cut back, 0 bases at V and 6 bases at J, with 8 bases in the middle. Germline V gene data show CDR1 as ENHRY and CDR2 as SYGVKD. CDR3 amino acids: CAISESRAAGELFF. CDR3 nucleotide sequence: TGTGCCATCAGTGAGTCAAGGGCCGCCGGGGAGCTGTTTTTT.

The rearrangement uses TRBV11-2 and TRBJ2-4; 8 nucleotides align to TRBD1. CDR1 SGHAT and CDR2 FQNNGV come from the germline V gene. V was clipped by 4 bases and J by 3 bases; unmatched bases: 8. The CDR3 consists of 16 residues. The CDR3 nucleotides read TGTGCCAGCAGCTCCCAGGGGGCGCGTCACAAAAACATTCAGTACTTC. Amino acid sequence: CASSSQGARHKNIQYF.

This clonotype showed up just a few times. The V and J genes are TRBV29-1 and TRBJ2-2, with 7 bases matching TRBD1. Germline-derived CDR1 and CDR2 are SQVTM and ANQGSEA. V trimming: 7 bases; J trimming: 1 base; junction bases outside the gene matches: 3. The CDR3 is 13 amino acids. CDR3 nucleotides: TGCAGCGCTTGGGACAGGAACACCGGGGAGCTGTTTTTT. As protein: CSAWDRNTGELFF.

This clonotype was counted only a few times. The rearrangement links TRBV11-2 to TRBJ2-3; 10 bases line up with TRBD2. Germline CDR1 reads SGHAT; CDR2 reads FQNNGV. The CDR3 is 17 amino acids. V gave up 2 bases and J gave up 1 base; unmatched junction bases: 6. The CDR3 loop reads CASSLRSGLARTDTQYF. CDR3 nucleotides: TGTGCCAGCAGCTTACGATCGGGACTAGCGCGCACAGATACGCAGTATTTT. The whole variable domain, remainder taken from reference TRBV11-2 and TRBJ2-3, is EAGVAQSPRYKIIEKRQSVAFWCNPISGHATLYWYQQILGQGPKLLIQFQNNGVVDDSQLPKDRFSAERLKGVDSTLKIQPAKLEDSAVYLCASSLRSGLARTDTQYFGPGTRLTVL.